The source of this T cell receptor (beta chain) is a study of response to subunit inactivated influenza vaccine. Study findings and constraints: Authors suggested each seasonal flu vaccination may recruit only limited numbers of new T cells.

About this clonotype: What it binds is unknown.

MiXCR was run by TCRdb on the RT-PCR reads, yielding one entry per CDR3 protein. The sample yields around 850,000 distinct CDR3 sequences, under 20% seen once. Trimming removed 4 bases from V and 5 bases from J; junction bases left unmatched: 4. Germline CDR1 reads MNHEY; CDR2 reads SVGEGT. The CDR3 is 16 residues long. This clonotype originated in a middle-aged man who received an inactivated influenza vaccine. Specimen: PBMCs from blood, collected around 5 days after vaccination. The V and J genes are TRBV6-2 or TRBV6-3 and TRBJ2-5, with 16 nucleotides matching TRBD2. The CDR3 region has the DNA TGTGCCAGCAGTTCCGGGACTAGCGGGGGGGCGGAGACCCAGTACTTC. Translated: CASSSGTSGGAETQYF.